Listed below are T cell receptor beta chains from one sample, sequenced in a study of cytomegalovirus exposure and HLA in healthy donors. This table comes from immunoSEQ multiplex PCR, and its TCRdb copy is limited to in-frame clones, with some not included. The sample has roughly 110,000 clones; roughly 80% are singletons. Source material: PBMCs. The receptor set was obtained from a man younger than 45 in good health and CMV-seropositive. Both conserved end residues are part of each CDR3. D genes are given only for firm matches. Size is omitted from some rows. Given values are once, few, many or a class for expanded clones.

d_call	v_call	j_call	clone_size	cdr3_nt	cdr3_aa
.	TRBV18	TRBJ1-2	.	TGTGCCAGCTCACGGAGACAGAAAGCTAACTATGGCTACACCTTC	CASSRRQKANYGYTF
.	TRBV28	TRBJ2-2	.	TGTGCCAGCAGTTCTGTCACCGGGGAGCTGTTTTTT	CASSSVTGELFF
TRBD2	TRBV5-1	TRBJ2-5	.	TGCGCCAGCAGCTTAGCCACTAGCGCACAAGAGACCCAGTACTTC	CASSLATSAQETQYF
.	TRBV6-5	TRBJ1-1	.	TGTGCCAGCAGGCCACAGTACACTGAAGCTTTCTTT	CASRPQYTEAFF
TRBD2	TRBV27	TRBJ2-5	.	TGTGCCAGCAGTTATGGAGCGGGGGGGTTGGGAGTGGAGACCCAGTACTTC	CASSYGAGGLGVETQYF
.	TRBV6-1	TRBJ1-1	.	TGTGCCAGCAAGAGAATAAACACTGAAGCTTTCTTT	CASKRINTEAFF
.	TRBV15	TRBJ2-1	few	TGTGCCACCAGCAGAGCTACAGGGAACAATGAGCAGTTCTTC	CATSRATGNNEQFF
TRBD1	TRBV4-1	TRBJ1-6	.	TGCGCCAGCAGCCAAGATAAAACAGGGGGTTATAATTCACCCCTCCACTTT	CASSQDKTGGYNSPLHF
.	TRBV5-1	TRBJ1-1	.	TGCGCCAGCAAAAATCGTGAGTTTCTCGGGGGGATGAACACTGAAGCTTTCTTT	CASKNREFLGGMNTEAFF
.	TRBV19	TRBJ1-5	.	TGTGCCAGTACCAAACAGGGAACCAATCAGCCCCAGCATTTT	CASTKQGTNQPQHF
TRBD2	TRBV7-9	TRBJ2-1	few	TGTGCCAGCAGCTCGGGACTAGGGTACAATGAGCAGTTCTTC	CASSSGLGYNEQFF
TRBD1	TRBV4-1	TRBJ1-4	.	TGCGCCAGCAGCCAGGATAGACAGGGACAGAAACTGTTTTTT	CASSQDRQGQKLFF
TRBD2	TRBV2	TRBJ2-1	.	TGTGCCAGCAGTGTAGGGACTAGCGGGATTTACCCGTACAATGAGCAGTTCTTC	CASSVGTSGIYPYNEQFF
.	TRBV11-2	TRBJ1-6	.	TGTGCCAGCAGCCTGTGGGGCCGCAATTCACCCCTCCACTTT	CASSLWGRNSPLHF
.	TRBV7-2	TRBJ2-1	.	TGTGCCAGCAGCTCACCCTGGGAGCGGGCCCCCTACAATGAGCAGTTCTTC	CASSSPWERAPYNEQFF
TRBD1	TRBV15	TRBJ2-1	.	TGTGCCACCAGCAGAGAGAGGGTGAACCACAGGGGGCTATACAATGAGCAGTTCTTC	CATSRERVNHRGLYNEQFF
.	TRBV2	TRBJ2-7	.	TGTGCCAGCAGTACATCTAGCGACGCCTCCTACGAGCAGTACTTC	CASSTSSDASYEQYF
.	TRBV30	TRBJ1-1	.	TGTGCCTGGAGTGTTCGACAAAACACCCAACGGGGTGAAGCTTTCTTT	CAWSVRQNTQRGEAFF
TRBD2	TRBV5-1	TRBJ2-1	.	TGCGCCAGCACTCTGCTAGCGGGGGTTCCTCAGAATGAGCAGTTCTTC	CASTLLAGVPQNEQFF
TRBD2	TRBV7-9	TRBJ2-1	.	TGTGCCAGCAGCTCCTTTAGCGGGAGATTCAATGAGCAGTTCTTC	CASSSFSGRFNEQFF
.	TRBV10-3	TRBJ2-3	once	TGTGCCATCAGTGATCATAGGGAGCTCACAGATACGCAGTATTTT	CAISDHRELTDTQYF
.	TRBV7-9	TRBJ2-1	.	TGTTCCAGCAGCACTCTGAACAATGAGCAGTTCTTC	CSSSTLNNEQFF
.	TRBV5-6	TRBJ2-5	.	TGTGCCAGCAGCTTTTTGTCCGGGGAGGCCCAGTACTTC	CASSFLSGEAQYF
.	TRBV19	TRBJ1-3	.	TGTGCCAGTAGCCTAGACGGCCTGTGGAGTACCTCTGGAAACACCATATATTTT	CASSLDGLWSTSGNTIYF
TRBD1	TRBV27	TRBJ1-2	.	TGTGCCAGCAGTTTAGACAGGGTTTCGGGAGGCTACACCTTC	CASSLDRVSGGYTF
.	TRBV10-3	TRBJ1-1	.	TGTGCCATCGGCAGGGGCGACATCACTGAAGCTTTCTTT	CAIGRGDITEAFF
.	TRBV7-3	TRBJ2-2	.	TGTGCCAGCAGATCGGGTGGCACCGGGGAGCTGTTTTTT	CASRSGGTGELFF
.	TRBV28	TRBJ2-1	.	TGTGCCAGCAGTTTAGTATACAATGAGCAGTTCTTC	CASSLVYNEQFF
.	TRBV5-5	TRBJ1-5	.	TGTGCCAGCAGCTTAATGACGGGTAGCAATCAGCCCCAGCATTTT	CASSLMTGSNQPQHF
TRBD2	TRBV5-1	TRBJ2-3	.	TGCGCCAGCAGCTTAGGGACTAGCGGGGGCCCATTCAGCACAGATACGCAGTATTTT	CASSLGTSGGPFSTDTQYF
.	TRBV28	TRBJ1-6	.	TGTGCCACCATTCTTAACCCAGGGAATAATTCACCCCTCCACTTT	CATILNPGNNSPLHF
.	TRBV6-5	TRBJ1-1	.	TGTGCCAGCAGCCCCGGCGGAGAAGGCACTGAAGCTTTCTTT	CASSPGGEGTEAFF
TRBD1	TRBV10-3	TRBJ2-7	.	TGTGCCATCAGTGAGTCAACCAGGGGGCTCTACGAGCAGTACTTC	CAISESTRGLYEQYF
TRBD1	TRBV5-5	TRBJ1-2	once	TGTGCCAGCAGTTATAACCAGGGGGCACTTTACTTAGGTGGCTACACCTTC	CASSYNQGALYLGGYTF
TRBD2	TRBV19	TRBJ2-3	.	TGTGCCAGTAGCCATTTCTCGGGGGGAGGTACGCAGTATTTT	CASSHFSGGGTQYF
TRBD2	TRBV11-1	TRBJ2-3	.	TGTGCCAGCAGCTCGCTAGCGGGAGGCACAGATACGCAGTATTTT	CASSSLAGGTDTQYF
TRBD2	TRBV7-9	TRBJ2-5	few	TGTGCCAGCAGCCCTAGACTAGCAGAGCCTAAAGAGACCCAGTACTTC	CASSPRLAEPKETQYF
.	TRBV2	TRBJ2-1	.	TGTGCCAGCAGTTCAGGGTGGGCGCCATGGAATGAGCAGTTCTTC	CASSSGWAPWNEQFF
TRBD1	TRBV29-1	TRBJ2-5	few	TGCAGCGTTACGACAGGGGGCATGCAAGAGACCCAGTACTTC	CSVTTGGMQETQYF
.	TRBV7-9	TRBJ1-5	.	TGTGCCAGCAGCCGTACCGGGGGTGGCAATCAGCCCCAGCATTTT	CASSRTGGGNQPQHF
.	TRBV9	TRBJ1-5	.	TGTGCCAGCAGCGTAGGGGGGGGAAACAATCAGCCCCAGCATTTT	CASSVGGGNNQPQHF
.	TRBV21-1	TRBJ2-1	.	TGTGCCAGCACCCAGGAGCGGGAGAATGAGCAGTTCTTC	CASTQERENEQFF
.	TRBV27	TRBJ2-7	.	TGTGCCAGCAGTACAGGACCTTACGAGCAGTACTTC	CASSTGPYEQYF
TRBD1	TRBV7-3	TRBJ2-1	.	TGTGCCAGCAGCTTACAGGGGGATGAGCAGTTCTTC	CASSLQGDEQFF
TRBD2	TRBV30	TRBJ2-3	.	TGTGCCTGGAGTGGGGGGCTAAGTAGCGGGATCACAGATACGCAGTATTTT	CAWSGGLSSGITDTQYF
.	TRBV5-5	TRBJ1-2	few	TGTGCCAGCAGCTTTTTCGGGGGAAGGAATGGCTACACCTTC	CASSFFGGRNGYTF
.	TRBV5-1	TRBJ1-3	once	TGCGCCAGCAGCTTGGGGTACAGGGCCTCTGGAAACACCATATATTTT	CASSLGYRASGNTIYF
.	TRBV6-6	TRBJ2-5	.	TGTGCCAGTACCCGGGGGGCCAGGGAGACCCAGTACTTC	CASTRGARETQYF
TRBD1	TRBV2	TRBJ1-6	.	TGTGCCAGCAGCAACACAGGGGTGAGCTCCTATAATTCACCCCTCCACTTT	CASSNTGVSSYNSPLHF
.	TRBV9	TRBJ2-2	.	TGTGCCAGCAGCGCGCCGCACTGGAACACCGGGGAGCTGTTTTTT	CASSAPHWNTGELFF
TRBD1	TRBV7-9	TRBJ2-1	once	TGTGCCAGCAGCTCTAGGGGGGCCGGGACAGGGAGTAGGGAGCAGTTCTTC	CASSSRGAGTGSREQFF
.	TRBV2	TRBJ1-2	.	TGTGCCAGCAGTCCGGACATGACCTATGGCTACACCTTC	CASSPDMTYGYTF
.	TRBV5-5	TRBJ1-5	once	TGTGCCAGCAGCTTGGGCCGGGGCAATCAGCCCCAGCATTTT	CASSLGRGNQPQHF
.	TRBV4-2	TRBJ2-7	.	TGTGCCAGCAGCCAAGTTTCAGAGGCCTACGAGCAGTACTTC	CASSQVSEAYEQYF
TRBD1	TRBV6-5	TRBJ1-6	.	TGTGCCAGCAGTTACTCGGGACAGATGGGTTCACCCCTCCACTTT	CASSYSGQMGSPLHF
.	TRBV2	TRBJ1-1	.	TGTGCCAGCTGTATTAGTGAAGCTTTCTTT	CASCISEAFF
TRBD1	TRBV18	TRBJ1-5	.	TGTGCCAGCTCACGGGCAGGGGGCTGGCAGCCCCAGCATTTT	CASSRAGGWQPQHF
.	TRBV27	TRBJ1-2	.	TGTGCCAGCAGTCCCCGGTCCGGGGAGGGGTATGGCTACACCTTC	CASSPRSGEGYGYTF
.	TRBV6-5	TRBJ2-7	.	TGTGCCAGCAGTTACCCCGCGAGGGGAGGCTACGAGCAGTACTTC	CASSYPARGGYEQYF